The clone carrying this T cell receptor (beta chain) was seen more than once but under ten times. Its cognate antigen is unknown. Template switching, a step in the protocol, added a universal primer site, and cDNA carried unique molecular identifiers. TCRdb analysed the 5' RACE reads with MiXCR anew, one entry per CDR3 protein. The sample lists 400,000 to 550,000 distinct CDR3 sequences, more than 13% occurring once. All donors were healthy Caucasians. This CDR3 contains 11 residues. The V and J ends lost 4 bases and 15 bases, in that order; junction bases with no gene match: 3. In germline, CDR1 is MDHEN, CDR2 SYDVKM. The source of the sample is a study of identical twins. Study-wide points: An excess of low generation probability was shown by twin-shared out-of-frame alpha sequences. The presence of invariant MAIT and iNKT cells could partly confound analyses of zero-insertion sequences.

This same sample was also part of a study on yellow fever vaccine responses in identical twins.

Sequenced input: CD4+ T cells sorted from blood. The sequence was collected from a woman between 18 and 30 years old in good health. This chain joins TRBV28 and TRBJ2-1, with 10 bases identical to TRBD1. The CDR3 region has the DNA TGTGCCAGCAGTTCAGGGGACAGGGGGTTCTTC. Residues: CASSSGDRGFF.